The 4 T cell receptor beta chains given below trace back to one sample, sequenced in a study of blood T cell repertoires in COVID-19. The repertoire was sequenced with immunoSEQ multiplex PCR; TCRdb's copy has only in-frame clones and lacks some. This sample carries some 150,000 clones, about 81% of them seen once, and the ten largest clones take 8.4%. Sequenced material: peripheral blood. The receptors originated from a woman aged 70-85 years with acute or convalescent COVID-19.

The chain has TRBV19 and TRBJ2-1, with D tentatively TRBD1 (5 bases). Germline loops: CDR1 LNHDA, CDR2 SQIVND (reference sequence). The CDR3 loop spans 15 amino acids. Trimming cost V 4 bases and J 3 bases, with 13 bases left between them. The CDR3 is CASSNGGHGYNEQFF. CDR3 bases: TGTGCCAGTAGTAACGGCGGACACGGCTACAATGAGCAGTTCTTC.

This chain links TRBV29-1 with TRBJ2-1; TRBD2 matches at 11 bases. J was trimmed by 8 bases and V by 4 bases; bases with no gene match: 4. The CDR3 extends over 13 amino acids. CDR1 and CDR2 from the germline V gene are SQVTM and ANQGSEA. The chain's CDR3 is CSVVAGGRYEQFF. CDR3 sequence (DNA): TGCAGCGTTGTAGCGGGGGGGCGGTATGAGCAGTTCTTC.

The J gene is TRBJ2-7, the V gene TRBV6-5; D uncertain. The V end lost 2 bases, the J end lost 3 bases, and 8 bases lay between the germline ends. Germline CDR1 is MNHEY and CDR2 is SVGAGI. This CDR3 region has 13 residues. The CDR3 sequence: CASSYRLDYEQYF. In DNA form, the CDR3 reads TGTGCCAGCAGTTACAGGCTAGACTACGAGCAGTACTTC.

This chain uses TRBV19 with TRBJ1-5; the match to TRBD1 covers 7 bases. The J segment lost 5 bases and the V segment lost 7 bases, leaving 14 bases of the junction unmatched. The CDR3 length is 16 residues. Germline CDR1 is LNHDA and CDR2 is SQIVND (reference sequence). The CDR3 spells CASNPIQGGAHQPQHF. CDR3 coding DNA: TGTGCCAGTAACCCGATTCAGGGGGGAGCACATCAGCCCCAGCATTTT.